These 20 T cell receptor beta chains were sequenced from one sample in a study of T cell repertoires in cytomegalovirus infection. Their antigen targets remain unknown. Each CDR3 protein is one row after TCRdb ran MiXCR on the reads. This sample yields about 830,000 distinct CDR3 sequences, of which 30% to 35% are seen a single time; 12% belongs to the top ten. This material consisted of cultured CD8+ T cells from PBMCs, taken from culture after CMV antigen stimulation. Receptors were obtained from a human donor in good health (CMV status not recorded). Some clones in this sample may be carry-over from other donors' samples.

This clonotype has more than one count but fewer than ten. This rearrangement joins TRBV7-9 to TRBJ2-3; TRBD2 might be the D (6 bases). Per germline, CDR1 SEHNR and CDR2 FQNEAQ (reference sequence). The V end was cut by 3 bases, the J end by 1 base, with 17 bases between. The CDR3 consists of 17 residues. CDR3 region: CASSFPVEGGRTDTQYF. In DNA form, the CDR3 reads TGTGCCAGCAGCTTCCCAGTGGAGGGTGGTCGCACAGATACGCAGTATTTT.

Concerning this clonotype itself: Its ends do not fully match the called genes, so a read error is possible. The chain carries TRBV7-3 and TRBJ2-2, with TRBD2 matching over 8 bases. The V gene's germline CDR1 is SGHTA and CDR2 FQGTGA. The CDR3 has 16 residues. The CDR3 is CANSPPGTRITGELFF. The CDR3, as DNA: TGTGCCAACAGCCCCCCCGGGACTAGAATAACCGGGGAGCTGTTTTTT. Combining the CDR3 with reference TRBV7-3 and TRBJ2-2 gives the whole variable domain GAGVSQTPSNKVTEKGKYVELRCDPISGHTALYWYRQSLGQGPEFLIYFQGTGAADDSGLPNDRFFAVRPEGSVSTLKIQRTERGDSAVYLCANSPPGTRITGELFFGEGSRLTVL.

J is TRBJ1-2 and V is TRBV7-9; the D gene is possibly TRBD1 (5 bases). The V gene's germline CDR1 is SEHNR and CDR2 FQNEAQ (reference sequence). The V end lost 1 base, the J end lost 4 bases, and 19 bases lay between the germline ends. The CDR3 spans 17 residues. The CDR3 sequence: CASSLENRFENTYGYTF. In DNA form, the CDR3 reads TGTGCCAGCAGCTTAGAAAACAGGTTCGAGAATACCTATGGCTACACCTTC.

The chain links TRBV5-5 to TRBJ2-2; 8 bases map to TRBD2. The CDR3 runs to 15 residues. V was clipped by 0 bases and J by 5 bases; unmatched bases: 3. CDR1 SGHKS and CDR2 YYEKEE come from the germline V gene (reference sequence). The CDR3 reads CASSLVSGGTGELFF. The CDR3, as DNA: TGTGCCAGCAGCTTGGTCAGCGGGGGAACCGGGGAGCTGTTTTTT.

A word on this clonotype: The germline gene is not matched at one end of the junction; a read error may be the cause. The chain employs TRBV6-2 or TRBV6-3 and TRBJ1-2, with TRBD1 identical over 7 bases. Per germline, CDR1 MNHEY and CDR2 SVGEGT. CDR3 length: 13 residues. CDR3 bases: TGTGCCAACAGTTCCGGGACAGCGTATGGCTACACCTTC. This encodes CANSSGTAYGYTF.

A word on this clonotype: This clone may be a read error of a much larger clone one base away. The V gene is TRBV7-8, the J gene TRBJ1-4, with a tentative D call TRBD1 (6 bases). This CDR3 spans 16 amino acids. Germline V gene sequence: CDR1 SGHVS, CDR2 FQNEAQ. The CDR3 nucleotides read TGTGCCAACAGCCCCAGTGTCAGGGGTCCTAATGAAAAACTGTTTTTT. Its translation is CANSPSVRGPNEKLFF.

The table lists this clonotype with a few counts. The chain recombines TRBV7-2 with TRBJ2-5; TRBD2 agrees at 15 bases. Per the germline V gene, CDR1 is SGHTA and CDR2 is FQGNSA. CDR3 size: 17 residues. Trimming at V came to 4 bases and at J to 2 bases, leaving 5 bases not matched to a gene. The CDR3 DNA sequence: TGTGCCAGCAGCTCGGGACTAGCGGGGGGCTCACAAGAGACCCAGTACTTC. This gives the protein CASSSGLAGGSQETQYF.

V usage is TRBV2 and J usage is TRBJ1-2; D is uncertain. The CDR3 spans 17 residues. Deletions cut 3 bases from V and 4 bases from J, with 21 bases between. Germline V CDR1 and CDR2: SNHLY, FYNNEI. The CDR3 region has the DNA TGTGCCAGCAGTGAGGTTCCGTCTTACAGCGCTGTCTATGGCTACACCTTC. Translating gives CASSEVPSYSAVYGYTF.

V and J are TRBV6-5 and TRBJ2-5; 7 bases are shared with TRBD1. V was pared by 4 bases and J by 5 bases, with 4 bases of the junction left unmatched. The CDR3 extends over 13 amino acids. Germline V gene lookup returns CDR1 MNHEY and CDR2 SVGAGI. CDR3: CASSFGTAETQYF. The CDR3 region has the DNA TGTGCCAGCAGTTTTGGGACAGCCGAGACCCAGTACTTC.

The chain links TRBV7-4 to TRBJ1-1; D is uncertain. CDR3 length: 11 amino acids. The germline V and J ends were trimmed by 8 bases and 6 bases, with 10 bases remaining between them. Germline CDR1 is SGHVT and CDR2 is SQSDAQ. DNA of the CDR3: TGTGCCAGCGTTCCAGTCCCTGAAGCTTTCTTT. Protein product: CASVPVPEAFF.

The chain has TRBV7-8 and TRBJ2-7, with TRBD2 as a possible D gene (6 bases). Germline-derived CDR1 and CDR2 are SGHVS and FQNEAQ. This CDR3 contains 16 residues. V shed 2 bases and J shed 1 base, with 15 bases lying between them. For the CDR3, the DNA is TGTGCCAGCAGCTTAAGGCCAAAGGGACTGTCCTACGAGCAGTACGTC. It encodes CASSLRPKGLSYEQYV.

J is TRBJ2-1 and V is TRBV27; TRBD2 agrees at 12 bases. CDR3 length: 18 residues. V lost 3 bases to trimming and J lost 2 bases; unmatched junction nucleotides: 8. The germline CDR1 and CDR2 sequences are MNHEY and SMNVEV (reference sequence). The CDR3 DNA reads TGTGCCAGCAGTTTGCAGCTAGCGGGGGGGCGGGCCTACAATGAGCAGTTCTTC. The encoded protein is CASSLQLAGGRAYNEQFF.

Worth noting for this clonotype: A far larger clone is one base from this, pointing to a likely read error. The chain is built from TRBV7-8 and TRBJ2-1; D ambiguous. Germline CDR1 reads SGHVS; CDR2 reads FQNEAQ. The CDR3 spans 14 residues. In DNA form, the CDR3 reads TGTGCCAGCAGCTTAGCTGGTCTCTACAATGAGCTGTTCTTC. It codes for CASSLAGLYNELFF.

The rearrangement uses TRBV20-1 and TRBJ2-3; 9 bases line up with TRBD2. J lost 4 bases, V lost 0 bases, and 14 bases had no gene match. Germline-derived CDR1 and CDR2 are DFQATT and SNEGSKA (reference sequence). The CDR3 is made up of 18 amino acids. CDR3 in amino acids: CSARDPGVAGVNADTQYF. DNA of the CDR3: TGCAGTGCTAGAGACCCCGGGGTAGCGGGGGTGAATGCAGATACGCAGTATTTT.

The chain links TRBV24-1 to TRBJ2-4; TRBD1 matches 8 bases. CDR1 and CDR2 (germline): KGHDR, SFDVKD. The V gene end was trimmed by 3 bases and the J gene end by 15 bases; junction bases not matched to a gene: 12. CDR3 length: 14 amino acids. CDR3 coding DNA: TGTGCCACCAGTGATACCCATGGGGCAGGGGGCTTGTACTTC. It translates to CATSDTHGAGGLYF.

The gene calls are TRBV5-4 and TRBJ2-7; possible D gene TRBD1, 5 bases. Trimming left V 0 bases short and J 2 bases short, with 9 bases between. The germline V gene has CDR1 SGHNT and CDR2 YYREEE (reference sequence). The CDR3 runs to 14 residues. The CDR3 DNA follows: TGTGCCAGCAGCTTGGGAAAAGGGGCCTACGAGCAGTACTTC. Protein: CASSLGKGAYEQYF.

The genes are TRBV2 and TRBJ1-2; D possibly corresponds to TRBD1 (5 bases). Germline lookup yields CDR1 SNHLY and CDR2 FYNNEI. The ends were cut back, 1 base at V and 3 bases at J, with 12 bases in the middle. This CDR3 spans 15 amino acids. Here the CDR3 DNA reads TGTGCCAGCAGTGAAGTCGTAGGGGTAGACTATGGCTACACCTTC. Amino acid sequence: CASSEVVGVDYGYTF.

This clonotype was seen a few times. At one end the junction does not follow the germline gene, possibly because of a read error. The rearrangement links TRBV7-6 to TRBJ2-3; unclear D gene. CDR1 SGHVS and CDR2 FNYEAQ come from the germline V gene. The CDR3 spans 14 residues. The CDR3 region is CASSSGPYTDTQYF. CDR3 in DNA: TGTGCTAGCAGCTCAGGTCCCTACACAGATACGCAGTATTTT.

There are a few counts of this clonotype. CDR3 DNA sequence: TGTGCCAGCAGTTACCTCGACACAGATACGCAGTATTTT. It translates to CASSYLDTDTQYF. The rearrangement uses TRBV6-5 and TRBJ2-3; D is unclear. V dropped 2 bases and J dropped 2 bases, with 5 bases sitting between them. From germline, CDR1 is MNHEY and CDR2 SVGAGI. The CDR3 contains 13 residues.

This clonotype was recorded a few times. This chain links TRBV7-8 with TRBJ1-2; unclear D gene. V lost 5 bases to trimming and J lost 6 bases, with 10 bases between them. The CDR3 runs 12 residues. Germline V gene data show CDR1 as SGHVS and CDR2 as FQNEAQ. The CDR3 nucleotides read TGTGCCAGCAGCAAACGCTATGATGGCTACACCTTC. Its protein product is CASSKRYDGYTF.